This T cell receptor beta chain was documented in a study of blood T cells in healthy people across ages. In regard to this clonotype: No antigen is known for it.

A second PCR, run for 7 to 11 cycles, used a sample-barcoded 5' primer plus a J-beta primer mix. TCRdb used MiXCR to reprocess the 5' RACE reads, holding one entry per CDR3 protein. The table lists around 1.5 million distinct CDR3 sequences, approximately 63% of them singletons, with over 5.5% in the top ten. Study-level findings and limits: Researchers report that TCR beta diversity correlated strongly with naive T cell percentage.

This CDR3 region has 15 residues. V lost 5 bases and J lost 1; bases outside the gene matches: 4. Germline V gene data show CDR1 as WNHNN and CDR2 as SYGVQD (reference sequence). The chain links TRBV10-1 to TRBJ1-1; TRBD1 matches 10 bases. This receptor was taken from a man between 18 and 29 years old in good health. Sequencing used blood. CDR3 bases: TGCGCCAGCAGTCCGGGACAGGGGTCGAACACTGAAGCTTTCTTT. Amino acids: CASSPGQGSNTEAFF.